Following are 27 T cell receptor beta chains from one sample sequenced in a study of cytomegalovirus exposure and HLA in healthy donors. The PCR used 60 Vbeta and 13 Jbeta primers. Only in-frame clones appear in the TCRdb table, and some are missing; sequencing was by immunoSEQ multiplex PCR. The sample contains roughly 110,000 clones, roughly four fifths of which appear only once. Material for sequencing was PBMCs. The receptors were sampled from a man in his fifties in good health and CMV-seronegative.

This chain connects TRBV11-2 to TRBJ1-1; D is ambiguous. CDR1 and CDR2 (germline): SGHAT, FQNNGV. The CDR3 contains 11 residues. V was pared by 4 bases and J by 7 bases, with 7 bases between. CDR3 sequence reads: CASSSRNEAFF. CDR3 coding DNA: TGTGCCAGCAGCTCCCGTAATGAAGCTTTCTTT.

V is TRBV7-9 and J is TRBJ1-1; tentative D call: TRBD1 (6 bases). In germline, CDR1 is SEHNR, CDR2 FQNEAQ (reference sequence). The CDR3 extends over 13 amino acids. Trimming shortened V by 4 bases and J by 3 bases, and 9 bases separated the two germline ends. The CDR3 reads CASSYQGYTEAFF. The CDR3 DNA sequence: TGTGCCAGCAGCTATCAGGGGTACACTGAAGCTTTCTTT. Combining the CDR3 with reference TRBV7-9 and TRBJ1-1 gives the whole variable domain DTGVSQNPRHKITKRGQNVTFRCDPISEHNRLYWYRQTLGQGPEFLTYFQNEAQLEKSRLLSDRFSAERPKGSFSTLEIQRTEQGDSAMYLCASSYQGYTEAFFGQGTRLTVV.

The CDR3 protein is CASSQGRFWAGADGYTF. CDR3 DNA: TGCGCCAGCAGCCAAGGCCGCTTCTGGGCGGGGGCAGATGGCTACACCTTC. The V call is TRBV4-3, the J call TRBJ1-2; maybe TRBD1 (6 bases). This CDR3 contains 17 residues. Trimming left V 1 base short and J 6 bases short, with 21 bases between. Germline CDR1 reads LGHNA; CDR2 reads YSLEER.

The chain has TRBV10-3 and TRBJ1-2, with unresolved D. This CDR3 spans 14 amino acids. CDR1 and CDR2 (germline): ENHRY, SYGVKD. V gave up 5 bases and J gave up 5 bases, with 15 bases separating them. DNA of the CDR3: TGTGCCATCAGTCCCGAGGGAGCTTGGTATGGCTACACCTTC. This translates into CAISPEGAWYGYTF.

The chain recombines TRBV6-1 with TRBJ2-1; 10 positions match TRBD1. The CDR3 covers 15 residues. Germline CDR1 is MNHNS and CDR2 is SASEGT. V gave up 5 bases and J gave up 8 bases; unmatched junction bases: 9. The CDR3 region has the DNA TGTGCCAGCAGTATTCAGGGACAGGGGTACCATGAGCAGTTCTTC. It is translated as CASSIQGQGYHEQFF.

The genes are TRBV7-7 and TRBJ1-4; 7 bases are shared with TRBD1. Germline CDR1 reads SSHAT; CDR2 reads FNYEAQ (reference sequence). The CDR3 totals 15 residues. With 1 base clipped from V and 1 base from J, the junction kept 0 bases outside the gene matches. CDR3 amino acids: CASSLDRGTNEKLFF. CDR3 nucleotides: TGTGCCAGCAGCTTAGACAGGGGAACTAATGAAAAACTGTTTTTT.

In this sample, this clone turned up a few times. The rearrangement links TRBV6-5 to TRBJ1-2, with no clear D. The V gene lost 4 bases and the J gene lost 3 bases, with 18 bases spanning the gap. The CDR3 is made up of 16 amino acids. Germline V gene lookup returns CDR1 MNHEY and CDR2 SVGAGI. CDR3 coding DNA: TGTGCCAGCAGTTTTACCCCCCACCGCCTAGACTATGGCTACACCTTC. Encoded protein: CASSFTPHRLDYGYTF.

The chain couples TRBV13 to TRBJ2-7; possibly TRBD2 for D (6 bases). Germline V gives CDR1 PRHDT, CDR2 FYEKMQ (reference sequence). V lost 5 bases to trimming and J lost 3 bases, with 14 bases between them. The CDR3 has 14 residues. The CDR3 loop reads CASSIRDWVYEQYF. As DNA, the CDR3 is TGTGCCAGCAGCATCCGGGACTGGGTCTACGAGCAGTACTTC.

This rearrangement joins TRBV4-3 to TRBJ1-1; D may be TRBD1 (5 bases). V was trimmed by 1 base and J by 2 bases, leaving 11 bases between them. The CDR3 is made up of 15 amino acids. The germline gives CDR1 LGHNA, CDR2 YSLEER. Written as DNA, the CDR3 is TGCGCCAGCAGCCAAGTTCGGACACGTAACACTGAAGCTTTCTTT. Translated, it gives CASSQVRTRNTEAFF.

The V gene is TRBV5-1, the J gene TRBJ1-1, with D perhaps matching TRBD1 (5 bases). Trimming left V 0 bases short and J 5 bases short, with 5 bases between. Germline V gene sequence: CDR1 SGHRS, CDR2 YFSETQ. This CDR3 has 12 residues. CDR3: CASSLEGTEAFF. CDR3 coding DNA: TGCGCCAGCAGCTTGGAGGGGACTGAAGCTTTCTTT.

The V gene is TRBV6-6, the J gene TRBJ2-2; 7 bases line up with TRBD2. There are 14 residues in the CDR3. Germline loops: CDR1 MNHNY, CDR2 SVGAGI (reference sequence). The V gene end was trimmed by 8 bases and the J gene end by 0 bases; junction bases not matched to a gene: 3. The CDR3 loop is CASSRGANTGELFF. CDR3 DNA sequence: TGTGCCAGCTCCCGGGGGGCGAACACCGGGGAGCTGTTTTTT.

The chain has TRBV19 and TRBJ1-1; D is possibly TRBD1 (5 bases). V was cut by 4 bases and J by 7 bases, with 13 bases left in between. This CDR3 has 13 amino acids. Germline CDR1 and CDR2: LNHDA and SQIVND (reference sequence). The CDR3 here is CASSTRQINEAFF. CDR3 nucleotide sequence: TGTGCCAGTAGTACTCGACAGATAAATGAAGCTTTCTTT.

The chain is built from TRBV10-3 and TRBJ2-5, with TRBD2 identical over 7 bases. V was pared by 8 bases and J by 5 bases, with 5 bases of the junction left unmatched. The CDR3 is 12 amino acids. The germline V gene encodes CDR1 ENHRY and CDR2 SYGVKD. The CDR3 here is CAISTSSETQYF. CDR3 nucleotide sequence: TGTGCCATCTCGACTAGCTCGGAGACCCAGTACTTC.

V is TRBV2 and J is TRBJ2-1, with a possible D match to TRBD2 (7 bases). This CDR3 is 16 amino acids long. V was trimmed by 8 bases and J by 6 bases, leaving 23 bases between them. Germline CDR1 and CDR2: SNHLY and FYNNEI. The DNA for the CDR3 is TGTGCCAGCCGGAGGGGGGGCGCGTCTGGTGGCAATGAGCAGTTCTTC. Residues: CASRRGGASGGNEQFF.

The CDR3 nucleotides read TGTGCCTGGATGACAGGGGAGTCCTACAATGAGCAGTTCTTC. Protein product: CAWMTGESYNEQFF. The J gene is TRBJ2-1, the V gene TRBV30; TRBD1 agrees at 8 bases. Germline CDR1 GTSNPN, CDR2 SVGIG (reference sequence). CDR3 length equals 14 residues. J gave up 1 base and V 4 bases, and 3 bases lay outside the gene matches.

V is TRBV9 and J is TRBJ2-2; TRBD2 might be the D (5 bases). Germline CDR1 and CDR2: SGDLS and YYNGEE. The CDR3 extends over 15 amino acids. The V end lost 3 bases, the J end lost 7 bases, and 16 bases lay between the germline ends. The CDR3, as DNA: TGTGCCAGCAGCGCCCTCGGAGGTAATGACGGGGAGCTGTTTTTT. Protein: CASSALGGNDGELFF.

This clone was observed a few times. V and J are TRBV6-6 and TRBJ2-5, with 9 positions matching TRBD1. Trimming took 6 bases from V and 3 from J; bases not matched to a gene: 8. Germline CDR1 MNHNY, CDR2 SVGAGI (reference sequence). The CDR3 sequence is 15 residues long. For the CDR3, the DNA is TGTGCCAGCAGCCGAACACGACAGGGGGAAGAGACCCAGTACTTC. Translated: CASSRTRQGEETQYF.

The chain joins TRBV5-6 to TRBJ1-1; TRBD1 matches at 7 bases. The CDR3 covers 14 residues. Trimming removed 4 bases from V and 0 bases from J; junction bases left unmatched: 3. Germline loops: CDR1 SGHDT, CDR2 YYEEEE. The CDR3 DNA is TGTGCCAGCAGCATAACAGGGGTGAACACTGAAGCTTTCTTT. Translating gives CASSITGVNTEAFF. The full variable domain, with the rest looked up from reference TRBV5-6 and TRBJ1-1, is DAGVTQSPTHLIKTRGQQVTLRCSPKSGHDTVSWYQQALGQGPQFIFQYYEEEERQRGNFPDRFSGHQFPNYSSELNVNALLLGDSALYLCASSITGVNTEAFFGQGTRLTVV.

DNA of the CDR3: TGTGCCAGCAGTGAAACCGCAGTTACGCAGTATTTT. It yields the protein CASSETAVTQYF. V gene TRBV6-1 combines with J gene TRBJ2-3; D gene unclear. The CDR3 is 12 residues long. Between the trimmed V and J ends, which lost 2 bases and 8 bases, there was a span of 8 bases. Germline V gene data show CDR1 as MNHNS and CDR2 as SASEGT.

This sequence joins TRBV2 and TRBJ2-5, with 7 bases fitting TRBD1. This CDR3 contains 16 residues. J was trimmed by 1 base and V by 6 bases; bases with no gene match: 11. The germline CDR1 and CDR2 sequences are SNHLY and FYNNEI. The DNA of the CDR3 is TGTGCCAGCAGACCGATAGGACAGGCGTTCCAAGAGACCCAGTACTTC. Residues: CASRPIGQAFQETQYF.

The chain links TRBV27 to TRBJ2-1; maybe TRBD1 (6 bases). The CDR3 consists of 14 residues. CDR1 and CDR2 (germline): MNHEY, SMNVEV (reference sequence). Trimming took 3 bases from V and 8 from J, leaving 14 bases between them. CDR3 bases: TGTGCCAGCAGTTTTGGCAGGGGAATCGATGAGCAGTTCTTC. This codes for CASSFGRGIDEQFF.

Only one count was recorded for this clone. This chain joins TRBV7-2 and TRBJ1-2; tentatively, D is TRBD1 (5 bases). Germline V lookup: CDR1 SGHTA, CDR2 FQGNSA. V lost 2 bases, J lost 2 bases, and 21 bases lay in between. The CDR3 covers 18 residues. CDR3 amino acids: CASSLSWAGRPPNYGYTF. The CDR3 DNA reads as TGTGCCAGCAGCTTATCTTGGGCAGGGCGGCCCCCCAACTATGGCTACACCTTC.

The rearrangement joins TRBV6-5 to TRBJ1-2; 9 nucleotides line up with TRBD1. V gave up 5 bases and J gave up 7 bases; unmatched junction bases: 5. Germline V gives CDR1 MNHEY, CDR2 SVGAGI. The CDR3 has 13 amino acids. Here the CDR3 reads CASSPQGAGGYTF. The CDR3 coding sequence is TGTGCCAGCAGTCCACAGGGGGCAGGTGGCTACACCTTC.

V and J are TRBV2 and TRBJ1-5, with TRBD1 matching over 7 bases. Looked up from germline, CDR1 is SNHLY and CDR2 is FYNNEI. The CDR3 runs 14 residues. Losses at the gene ends were 11 bases for V and 6 bases for J; bases not matched to a gene: 13. The CDR3 loop is CAFARAGGGQPQHF. CDR3 coding DNA: TGTGCCTTCGCTCGGGCAGGGGGAGGTCAGCCCCAGCATTTT.

The chain is built from TRBV19 and TRBJ1-2; 9 bases agree with TRBD1. The J segment lost 3 bases and the V segment lost 4 bases, leaving 6 bases of the junction unmatched. This CDR3 has 15 residues. Germline CDR1 LNHDA, CDR2 SQIVND (reference sequence). The CDR3 sequence is CASSTGQGRHYGYTF. The CDR3 DNA reads as TGTGCCAGTAGTACCGGACAGGGGCGGCACTATGGCTACACCTTC.

The V call is TRBV2, the J call TRBJ2-3; 8 nucleotides match TRBD1. The CDR3 has 16 amino acids. Germline CDR1 and CDR2: SNHLY and FYNNEI. With 7 bases clipped from V and 6 bases from J, the junction kept 15 bases outside the gene matches. The CDR3 here is CASNPTTGGTGDTQYF. DNA for the CDR3: TGTGCCAGCAATCCAACCACAGGGGGAACCGGTGATACGCAGTATTTT.

The chain is built from TRBV7-9 and TRBJ1-2, with 7 bases lining up with TRBD1. CDR1 is SEHNR, CDR2 FQNEAQ, per germline (reference sequence). With 5 bases clipped from V and 4 bases from J, the junction kept 7 bases outside the gene matches. The CDR3 sequence is 14 residues long. The CDR3 coding sequence is TGTGCCAGCAGCCGGGACAGCGGATTCTATGGCTACACCTTC. The encoded protein is CASSRDSGFYGYTF.